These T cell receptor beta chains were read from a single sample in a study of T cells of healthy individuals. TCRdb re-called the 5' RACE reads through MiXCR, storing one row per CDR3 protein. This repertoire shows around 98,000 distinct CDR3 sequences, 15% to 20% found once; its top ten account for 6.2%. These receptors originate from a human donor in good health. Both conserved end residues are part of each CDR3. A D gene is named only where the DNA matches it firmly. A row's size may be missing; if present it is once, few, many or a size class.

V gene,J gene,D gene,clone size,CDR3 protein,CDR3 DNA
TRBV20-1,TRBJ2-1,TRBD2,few,CSATGRASYNEQFF,TGCAGTGCTACTGGGAGGGCCTCCTACAATGAGCAGTTCTTC
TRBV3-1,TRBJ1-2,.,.,CASSQSLLNYGYTF,TGTGCCAGCAGCCAATCTCTGCTGAACTATGGCTACACCTTC
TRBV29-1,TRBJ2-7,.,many,CSVGYSSYEQYF,TGCAGCGTTGGTTACAGCTCCTACGAGCAGTACTTC
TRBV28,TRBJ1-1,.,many,CASSLLRPGAGTEAFF,TGTGCCAGCAGTTTATTGCGGCCGGGGGCGGGGACTGAAGCTTTCTTT
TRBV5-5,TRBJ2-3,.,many,CASSLWADTQYF,TGTGCCAGCAGCTTGTGGGCAGATACGCAGTATTTT
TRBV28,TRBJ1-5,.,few,CASREALDQPQNF,TGTGCCAGCAGGGAGGCTCTGGATCAGCCCCAGAATTTT
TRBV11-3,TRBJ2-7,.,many,CASSLGTDRSYEQYF,TGTGCCAGCAGCTTAGGGACAGACCGATCCTACGAGCAGTACTTC
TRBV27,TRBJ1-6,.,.,CASRKEGNHSPLHF,TGTGCCAGCAGAAAAGAGGGAAATCATTCACCCCTCCACTTT
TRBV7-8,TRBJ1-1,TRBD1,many,CASSQRDRGEAFF,TGTGCCAGCAGCCAGAGGGACAGGGGCGAAGCTTTCTTT
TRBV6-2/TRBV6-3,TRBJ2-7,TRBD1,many,CASSYVRTGTYEQYF,TGTGCCAGCAGTTACGTCCGGACAGGGACCTACGAGCAGTACTTC
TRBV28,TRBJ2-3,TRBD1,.,CASRSGTGATDTQYF,TGTGCCAGCAGGTCTGGGACAGGGGCCACAGATACGCAGTATTTT
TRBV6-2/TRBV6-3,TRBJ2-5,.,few,CASSYGQSETQYF,TGTGCCAGCAGTTACGGGCAGTCGGAGACCCAGTACTTT
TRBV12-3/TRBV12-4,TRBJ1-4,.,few,CASSLLEKLFF,TGTGCCAGCAGTTTACTCGAAAAACTGTTTTTT
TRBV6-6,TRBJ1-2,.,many,CASRPRTRDYGYTF,TGTGCCAGCAGACCTCGGACGCGGGACTATGGCTACACCTTC
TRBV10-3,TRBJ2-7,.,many,CAIWDSVTYEQYF,TGTGCCATCTGGGACTCCGTCACCTACGAGCAGTACTTC
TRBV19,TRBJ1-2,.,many,CASSIREQGYTF,TGTGCCAGTAGTATCCGGGAACAAGGCTACACCTTC
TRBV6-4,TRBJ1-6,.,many,CASSPDFNSPLHF,TGTGCCAGCAGCCCGGACTTTAATTCACCCCTCCACTTT
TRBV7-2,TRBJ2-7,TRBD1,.,CASSRNRGYEQYF,TGTGCCAGCAGCCGGAACAGGGGGTACGAGCAGTACTTC
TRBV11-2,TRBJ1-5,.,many,CASSLDTQPQHF,TGTGCCAGCAGCCTAGACACCCAGCCCCAGCATTTT
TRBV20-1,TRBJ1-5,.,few,CSARGQMDQPQHF,TGCAGTGCTAGAGGGCAGATGGATCAGCCCCAGCATTTT
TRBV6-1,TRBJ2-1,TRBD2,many,CASSELAGGNEQFF,TGTGCCAGCAGTGAACTAGCGGGGGGGAATGAGCAGTTCTTC
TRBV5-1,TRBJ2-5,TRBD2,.,CASSLRGAEETQYF,TGCGCCAGCAGTTTGCGGGGGGCCGAAGAGACCCAGTACTTC
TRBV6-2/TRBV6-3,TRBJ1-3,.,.,CASSYYRGRRGNTIYF,TGTGCCAGCAGTTACTACAGAGGGCGTCGTGGAAACACCATATATTTT
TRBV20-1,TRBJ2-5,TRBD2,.,CSAPKAGGLETQYF,TGCAGTGCGCCGAAGGCGGGGGGCCTAGAGACCCAGTACTTC
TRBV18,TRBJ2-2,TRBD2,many,CASSPRLAHAGELFF,TGTGCCAGCTCACCCCGACTAGCTCACGCCGGGGAGCTGTTTTTT
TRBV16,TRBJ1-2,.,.,CASSPSAEKGYGYTF,TGTGCCAGCAGCCCCTCTGCCGAGAAGGGGTATGGCTACACCTTC
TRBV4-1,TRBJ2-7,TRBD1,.,CASSPRTGGLYEQYF,TGCGCCAGCAGCCCCAGGACAGGGGGCCTCTACGAGCAGTACTTC
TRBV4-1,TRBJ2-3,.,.,CASSQGNSFDTQYF,TGCGCCAGCAGCCAAGGAAATAGCTTCGATACGCAGTATTTT
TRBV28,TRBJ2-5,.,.,CASRAGQWETQYF,TGTGCCAGCAGGGCGGGACAGTGGGAGACCCAGTACTTC
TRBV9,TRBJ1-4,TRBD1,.,CASSVTGVPNEKLFF,TGTGCCAGCAGCGTTACAGGGGTTCCTAATGAAAAACTGTTTTTT
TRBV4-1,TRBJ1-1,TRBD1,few,CASSQGTGAATEAFF,TGCGCCAGCAGCCAGGGGACAGGAGCTGCCACTGAAGCTTTCTTT
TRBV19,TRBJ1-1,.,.,CASSTVGLNTEAFF,TGTGCCAGTAGTACGGTAGGATTGAACACTGAAGCTTTCTTT
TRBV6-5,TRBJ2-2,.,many,CASSYDGGVGTGELFF,TGTGCCAGCAGTTACGACGGCGGGGTGGGGACCGGGGAGCTGTTTTTT
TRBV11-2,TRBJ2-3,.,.,CASRAITDTQYF,TGTGCCAGCAGAGCCATCACAGATACGCAGTATTTT
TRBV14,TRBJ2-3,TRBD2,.,CASSQRGGAVDTQYF,TGTGCCAGCAGCCAACGCGGGGGGGCCGTAGATACGCAGTATTTT
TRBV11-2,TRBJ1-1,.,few,CASSLLGEWNTEAFF,TGTGCCAGCAGCTTACTGGGGGAATGGAACACTGAAGCTTTCTTT
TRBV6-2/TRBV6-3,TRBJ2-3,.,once,CASSYPPLTDTQYF,TGTGCCAGCAGTTACCCTCCTCTCACAGATACGCAGTATTTT
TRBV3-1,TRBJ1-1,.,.,CASSRRGRENTEAFF,TGTGCCAGCAGCCGCCGCGGAAGGGAGAACACTGAAGCTTTCTTT
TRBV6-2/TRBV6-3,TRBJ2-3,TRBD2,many,CASSYSRLAGPADTQYF,TGTGCCAGCAGTTACTCGAGACTAGCGGGCCCGGCAGATACGCAGTATTTT
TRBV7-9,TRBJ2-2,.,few,CASSLLGHGELFF,TGTGCCAGCAGCCTGTTAGGTCACGGGGAGCTGTTTTTT
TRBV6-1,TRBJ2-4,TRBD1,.,CASSDFASGTGNIQYF,TGTGCCAGCAGTGATTTTGCATCCGGGACAGGGAACATTCAGTACTTC
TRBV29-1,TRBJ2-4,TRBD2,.,CSVGNLAGERGAKNIQYF,TGCAGCGTTGGTAACCTAGCGGGAGAAAGGGGAGCCAAAAACATTCAGTACTTC
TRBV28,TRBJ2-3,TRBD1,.,CASSLPTGLSTDTQYF,TGTGCCAGCAGTTTACCGACAGGGTTAAGCACAGATACGCAGTATTTT
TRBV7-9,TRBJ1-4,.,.,CASSPVGTGEKLFF,TGTGCCAGCAGCCCCGTCGGGACGGGTGAAAAACTGTTTTTT
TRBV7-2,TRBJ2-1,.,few,CASSLALAATYNEQFF,TGTGCCAGCAGCTTAGCGTTAGCGGCGACGTACAATGAGCAGTTCTTC
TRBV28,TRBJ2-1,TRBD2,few,CASSFVAGGTFDEQFF,TGTGCCAGCAGTTTTGTCGCCGGGGGGACGTTTGATGAGCAGTTCTTC
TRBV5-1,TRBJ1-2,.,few,CASSLRDAGGGYTF,TGCGCCAGCAGCTTGAGGGACGCCGGCGGGGGCTACACCTTC
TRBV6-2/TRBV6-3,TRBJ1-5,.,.,CASSYRERYSNQPQHF,TGTGCCAGCAGTTACCGAGAGAGATATAGCAATCAGCCCCAGCATTTT
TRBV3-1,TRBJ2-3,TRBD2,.,CASSQDGASGDLSTDTQYF,TGTGCCAGCAGCCAAGATGGGGCTAGCGGGGACCTTAGCACAGATACGCAGTATTTT
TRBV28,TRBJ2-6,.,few,CASSSSGANVLTF,TGTGCCAGCAGTTCCTCTGGGGCCAACGTCCTGACTTTC
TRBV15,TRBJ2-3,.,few,CATSRSPGQSKDTQYF,TGTGCCACCAGCAGATCCCCCGGACAGAGCAAAGATACGCAGTATTTT
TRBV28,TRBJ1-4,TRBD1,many,CASTRLGTGGEKLFF,TGTGCCAGCACCCGATTAGGGACAGGGGGCGAAAAACTGTTTTTT
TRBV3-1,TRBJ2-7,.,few,CASSHRDSYEQYF,TGTGCCAGCAGCCATCGAGACAGCTACGAGCAGTACTTC
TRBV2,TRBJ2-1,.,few,CASTGRVGNNEQFF,TGTGCCAGCACGGGTAGGGTGGGGAACAATGAGCAGTTCTTC